Below, one TCR beta chain is given with its context. The antigen is unknown. The entry originates in a study of T cell responses to AZD1222 COVID-19 vaccine. Broader study findings: Clonal diversity may have been underestimated, and the donors were mostly white British, with more females than males. Vaccine-associated CD4 TCRs ranged over spike, dominating at 160-218 and 743-854. AZD1222 recipients seropositive at baseline numbered only six or seven.

Trimming pared 5 bases from V and 5 bases from J, leaving 15 bases between. Germline V gives CDR1 GTSNPN, CDR2 SVGIG (reference sequence). The CDR3 sequence is 13 residues long. The protocol was immunoSEQ multiplex PCR, while the TCRdb copy is restricted to in-frame clones and leaves out a portion. The data hold some 180,000 clones, with 85% to 95% observed a single time. The receptor was derived from an adult who received the MenACWY meningococcal vaccine as a control. The material sequenced was peripheral blood, taken 28 days after the second dose of the MenACWY control vaccine. The chain is built from TRBV30 and TRBJ1-1; D not certain. For the CDR3, the DNA is TGTGCCTGGCGGAGGACGGTTAGGACTGAAGCTTTCTTT. Amino acids: CAWRRTVRTEAFF.